This T cell receptor beta chain was captured by sequencing in a study of T cell repertoires in aging, cancer and after chemotherapy. Study details: Chronic lymphocytic leukemia patients on fludarabine- or bendamustine-based regimens gave paired samples before and after chemotherapy.

General observations from the study: Median generation probability rose over the chemotherapy interval in each cancer cohort, suggesting rebound thymic output. Thymic emigration or peripheral T cell expansion may be impaired by lymphoid organ infiltration in hematological cancer. Loss of evenness, beyond lost richness, contributed to age-related TCR diversity decline in cancer patients.

Peripheral blood genomic DNA, not sorted cells or RNA, was the template. By share, this clonotype counts as medium-sized. Antigen unknown. V lost 8 bases and J 4 bases, leaving 9 bases between the germline ends. The CDR3 has 11 residues. In germline, CDR1 is MNHNS, CDR2 SASEGT. A mixed TRB-A/B primer pool amplified rearranged TRB by multiplex touch-down PCR. TCRdb re-analysed the multiplex PCR reads in MiXCR, keeping a single row per CDR3 protein. The table shows around 5,800 distinct CDR3 sequences, with about 25% occurring only once. Sequencing used blood. The J gene is TRBJ2-7, the V gene TRBV6-1; D is ambiguous. This receptor was obtained from a human donor with a blood cancer. CDR3 residues: CASGLEYEQYF. The CDR3 DNA reads as TGTGCCAGCGGCCTAGAATACGAGCAGTACTTC.